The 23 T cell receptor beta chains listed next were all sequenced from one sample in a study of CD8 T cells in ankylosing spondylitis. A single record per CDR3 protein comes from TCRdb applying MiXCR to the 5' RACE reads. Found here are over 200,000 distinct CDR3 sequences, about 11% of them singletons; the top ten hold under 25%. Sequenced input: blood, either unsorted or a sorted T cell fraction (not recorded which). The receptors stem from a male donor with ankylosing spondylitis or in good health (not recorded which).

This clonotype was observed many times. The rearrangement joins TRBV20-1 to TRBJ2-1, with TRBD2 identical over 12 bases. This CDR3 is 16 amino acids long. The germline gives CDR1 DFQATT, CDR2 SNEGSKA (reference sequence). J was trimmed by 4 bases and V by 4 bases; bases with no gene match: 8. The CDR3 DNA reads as TGCAGTGCTAACATGCCTAGCGGGGGGGTGTACAATGAGCAGTTCTTC. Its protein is CSANMPSGGVYNEQFF.

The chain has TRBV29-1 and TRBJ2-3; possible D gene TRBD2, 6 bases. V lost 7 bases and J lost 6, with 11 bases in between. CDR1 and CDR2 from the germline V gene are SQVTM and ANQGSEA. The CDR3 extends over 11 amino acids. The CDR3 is CSAGSSDTQYF. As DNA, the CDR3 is TGCAGCGCCGGGAGTTCCGATACGCAGTATTTT.

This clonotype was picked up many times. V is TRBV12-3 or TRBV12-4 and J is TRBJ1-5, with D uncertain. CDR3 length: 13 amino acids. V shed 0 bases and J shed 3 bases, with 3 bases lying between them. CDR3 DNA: TGTGCCAGCAGTTTAGCCGTCAATCAGCCCCAGCATTTT. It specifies CASSLAVNQPQHF.

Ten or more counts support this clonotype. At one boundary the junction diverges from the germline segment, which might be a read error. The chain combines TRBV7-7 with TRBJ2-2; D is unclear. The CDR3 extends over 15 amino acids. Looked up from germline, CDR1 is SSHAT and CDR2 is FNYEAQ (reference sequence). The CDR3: CASSSNAGPTGELFF. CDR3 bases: TGTGCTAGCAGCTCAAACGCAGGCCCCACCGGGGAGCTGTTTTTT.

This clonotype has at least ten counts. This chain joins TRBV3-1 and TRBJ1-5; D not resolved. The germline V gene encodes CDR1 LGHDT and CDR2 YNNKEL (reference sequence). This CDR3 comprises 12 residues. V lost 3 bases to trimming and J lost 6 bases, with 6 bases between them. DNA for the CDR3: TGTGCCAGCAGCCACAAAGGTCAGCCCCAGCATTTT. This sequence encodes CASSHKGQPQHF.

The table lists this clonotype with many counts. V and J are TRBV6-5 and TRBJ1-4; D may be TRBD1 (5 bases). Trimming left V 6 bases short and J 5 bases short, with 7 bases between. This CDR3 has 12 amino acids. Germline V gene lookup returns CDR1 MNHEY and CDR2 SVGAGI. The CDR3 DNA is TGTGCCAGCAGACGGGACAATGAAAAACTGTTTTTT. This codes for CASRRDNEKLFF.

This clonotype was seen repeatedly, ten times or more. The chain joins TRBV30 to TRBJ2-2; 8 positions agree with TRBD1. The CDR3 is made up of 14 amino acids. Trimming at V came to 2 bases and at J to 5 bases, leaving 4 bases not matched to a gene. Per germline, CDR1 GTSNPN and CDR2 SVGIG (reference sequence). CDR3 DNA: TGTGCCTGGAGTCACACAGGGGGGACCGGGGAGCTGTTTTTT. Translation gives CAWSHTGGTGELFF.

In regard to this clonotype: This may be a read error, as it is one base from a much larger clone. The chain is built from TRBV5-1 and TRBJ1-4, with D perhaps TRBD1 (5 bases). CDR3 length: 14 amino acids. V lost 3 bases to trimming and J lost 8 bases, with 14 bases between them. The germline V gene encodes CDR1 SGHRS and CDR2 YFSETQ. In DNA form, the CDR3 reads TGCGCCAGCAGCTGGTCCGGGACGGAGGAAAAACTGTTTTTT. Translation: CASSWSGTEEKLFF. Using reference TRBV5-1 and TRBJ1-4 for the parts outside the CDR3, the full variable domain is KAGVTQTPRYLIKTRGQQVTLSCSPISGHRSVSWYQQTPGQGLQFLFEYFSETQRNKGNFPGRFSGRQFSNSRSEMNVSTLELGDSALYLCASSWSGTEEKLFFGSGTQLSVL.

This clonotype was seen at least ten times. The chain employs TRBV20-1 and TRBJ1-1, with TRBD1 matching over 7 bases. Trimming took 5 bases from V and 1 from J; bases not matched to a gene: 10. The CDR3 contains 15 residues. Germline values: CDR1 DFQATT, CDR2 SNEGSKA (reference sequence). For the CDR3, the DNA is TGCAGTGCTTTACCACAGGGGATGGAGAACACTGAAGCTTTCTTT. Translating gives CSALPQGMENTEAFF.

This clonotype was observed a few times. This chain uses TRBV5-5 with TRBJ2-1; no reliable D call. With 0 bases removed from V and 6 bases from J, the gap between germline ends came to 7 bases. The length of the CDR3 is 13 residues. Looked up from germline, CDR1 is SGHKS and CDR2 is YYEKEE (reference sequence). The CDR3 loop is CASSLEGPNEQFF. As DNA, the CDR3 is TGTGCCAGCAGCTTGGAAGGGCCCAATGAGCAGTTCTTC.

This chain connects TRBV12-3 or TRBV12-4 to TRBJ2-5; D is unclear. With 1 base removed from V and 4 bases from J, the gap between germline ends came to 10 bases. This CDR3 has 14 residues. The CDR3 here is CASSLGPARETQYF. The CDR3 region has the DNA TGTGCCAGCAGTTTAGGGCCGGCCAGAGAGACCCAGTACTTC.

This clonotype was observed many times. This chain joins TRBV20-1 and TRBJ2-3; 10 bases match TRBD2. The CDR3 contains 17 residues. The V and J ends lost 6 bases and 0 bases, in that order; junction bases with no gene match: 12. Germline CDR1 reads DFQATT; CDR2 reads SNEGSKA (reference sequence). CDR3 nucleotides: TGCAGTGCCGACTTTCCGGCTAGCGGGGGAAGCACAGATACGCAGTATTTT. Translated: CSADFPASGGSTDTQYF.

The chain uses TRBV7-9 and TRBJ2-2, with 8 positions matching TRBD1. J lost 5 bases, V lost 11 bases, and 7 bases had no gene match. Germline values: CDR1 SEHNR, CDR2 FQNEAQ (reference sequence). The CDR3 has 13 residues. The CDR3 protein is CAAGRGQTGELFF. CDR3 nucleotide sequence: TGTGCCGCCGGCAGGGGGCAGACCGGGGAGCTGTTTTTT. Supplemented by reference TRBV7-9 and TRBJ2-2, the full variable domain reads DTGVSQNPRHKITKRGQNVTFRCDPISEHNRLYWYRQTLGQGPEFLTYFQNEAQLEKSRLLSDRFSAERPKGSFSTLEIQRTEQGDSAMYLCAAGRGQTGELFFGEGSRLTVL.

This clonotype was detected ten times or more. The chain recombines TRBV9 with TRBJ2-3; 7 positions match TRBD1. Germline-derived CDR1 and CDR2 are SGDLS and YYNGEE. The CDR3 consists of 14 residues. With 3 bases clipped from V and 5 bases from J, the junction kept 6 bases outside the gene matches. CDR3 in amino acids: CASSATGSRDTQYF. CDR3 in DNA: TGTGCCAGCAGCGCGACAGGGTCGCGAGATACGCAGTATTTT.

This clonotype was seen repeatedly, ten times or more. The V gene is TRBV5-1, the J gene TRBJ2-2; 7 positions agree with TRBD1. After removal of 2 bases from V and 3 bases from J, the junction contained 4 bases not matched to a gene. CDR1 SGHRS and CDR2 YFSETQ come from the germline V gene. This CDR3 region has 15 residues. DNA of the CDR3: TGCGCCAGCAGCTTAAGTCAGGGGGACACCGGGGAGCTGTTTTTT. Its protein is CASSLSQGDTGELFF.

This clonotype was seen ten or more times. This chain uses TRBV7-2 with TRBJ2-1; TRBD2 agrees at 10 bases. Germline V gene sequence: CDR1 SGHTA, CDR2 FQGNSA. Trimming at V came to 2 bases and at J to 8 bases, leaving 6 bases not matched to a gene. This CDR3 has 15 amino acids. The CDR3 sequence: CASSLIAGGLYEQFF. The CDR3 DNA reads TGTGCCAGCAGCTTAATAGCGGGGGGTCTATATGAGCAGTTCTTC.

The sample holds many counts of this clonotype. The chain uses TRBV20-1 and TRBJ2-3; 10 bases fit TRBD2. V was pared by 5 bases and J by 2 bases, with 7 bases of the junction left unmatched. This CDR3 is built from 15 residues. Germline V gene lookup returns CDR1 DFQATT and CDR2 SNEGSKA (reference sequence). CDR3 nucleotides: TGCAGTGCTCGGACTAGCGGCCGCTCCACAGATACGCAGTATTTT. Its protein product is CSARTSGRSTDTQYF.

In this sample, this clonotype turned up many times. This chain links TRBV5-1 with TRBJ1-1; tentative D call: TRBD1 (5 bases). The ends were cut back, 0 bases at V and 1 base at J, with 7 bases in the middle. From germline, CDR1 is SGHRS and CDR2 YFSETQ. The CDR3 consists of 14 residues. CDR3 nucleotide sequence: TGCGCCAGCAGCTTGGTGACAGCGAACACTGAAGCTTTCTTT. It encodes CASSLVTANTEAFF.

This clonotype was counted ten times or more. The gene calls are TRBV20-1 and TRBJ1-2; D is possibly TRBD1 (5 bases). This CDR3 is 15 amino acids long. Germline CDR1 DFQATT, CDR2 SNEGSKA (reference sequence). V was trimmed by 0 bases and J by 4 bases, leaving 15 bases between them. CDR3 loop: CSARESGGPFYGYTF. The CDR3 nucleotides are TGCAGTGCTAGAGAGTCGGGGGGTCCGTTCTATGGCTACACCTTC.

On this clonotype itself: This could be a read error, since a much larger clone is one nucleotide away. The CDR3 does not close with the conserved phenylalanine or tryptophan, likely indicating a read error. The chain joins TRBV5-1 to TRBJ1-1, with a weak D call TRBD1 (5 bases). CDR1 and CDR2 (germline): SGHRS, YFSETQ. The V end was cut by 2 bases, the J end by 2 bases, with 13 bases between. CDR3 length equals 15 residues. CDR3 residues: CASSFTGGTNTEAFS. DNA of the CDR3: TGCGCCAGCAGCTTCACAGGAGGCACCAACACTGAAGCTTTCTCT.

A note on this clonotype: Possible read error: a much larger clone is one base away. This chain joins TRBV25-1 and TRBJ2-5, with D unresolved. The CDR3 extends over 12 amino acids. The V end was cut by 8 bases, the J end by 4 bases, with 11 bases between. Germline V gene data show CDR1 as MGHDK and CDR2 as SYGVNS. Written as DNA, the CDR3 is TGTGCCAGCGGCCGGCGTGGAGAGACCCAGTACTTC. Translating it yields CASGRRGETQYF.

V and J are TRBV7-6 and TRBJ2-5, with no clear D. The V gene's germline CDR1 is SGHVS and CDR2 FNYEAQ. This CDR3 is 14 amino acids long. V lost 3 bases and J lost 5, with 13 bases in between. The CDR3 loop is CASSFQGVVETQYF. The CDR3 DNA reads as TGTGCCAGCAGCTTCCAAGGAGTTGTGGAGACCCAGTACTTC. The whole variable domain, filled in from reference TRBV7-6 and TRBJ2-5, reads GAGVSQSPRYKVTKRGQDVALRCDPISGHVSLYWYRQALGQGPEFLTYFNYEAQQDKSGLPNDRFSAERPEGSISTLTIQRTEQRDSAMYRCASSFQGVVETQYFGPGTRLLVL.

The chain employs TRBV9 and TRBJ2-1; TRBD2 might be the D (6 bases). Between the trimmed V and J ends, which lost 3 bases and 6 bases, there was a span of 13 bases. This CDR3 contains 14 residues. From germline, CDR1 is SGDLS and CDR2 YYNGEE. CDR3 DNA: TGTGCCAGCAGCGGGACGGGACTTCCCAATGAGCAGTTCTTC. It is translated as CASSGTGLPNEQFF.